The 20 T cell receptor beta chains listed next were all sequenced from one sample in a study of cytomegalovirus exposure and HLA in healthy donors. The PCR contained 60 Vbeta and 13 Jbeta primers. The method was immunoSEQ multiplex PCR; TCRdb's version includes in-frame clones alone and lacks a portion of them. The profile shows about 200,000 clones, less than 90% of them singletons. Sequencing was done on a sample of PBMCs. These receptors were taken from a young woman in good health and CMV-seronegative.

The chain has TRBV4-1 and TRBJ2-5; D might be TRBD2 (6 bases). Trimming stripped 0 bases from V and 9 bases from J, with 17 bases between. The CDR3 length is 15 residues. Germline loops: CDR1 MGHRA, CDR2 YSYEKL. Here the CDR3 DNA reads TGCGCCAGCAGCCAAGATTTAATAGCGGCTAGGGCCCAGTACTTC. It specifies CASSQDLIAARAQYF.

The chain's CDR3 is CASSFRDRDFGELFF. Written as DNA, the CDR3 is TGTGCCAGCAGCTTCCGGGACAGGGATTTCGGGGAGCTGTTTTTT. This chain joins TRBV7-8 and TRBJ2-2; 9 nucleotides match TRBD1. Trimming removed 3 bases from V and 7 bases from J; junction bases left unmatched: 6. This CDR3 comprises 15 residues. Germline values: CDR1 SGHVS, CDR2 FQNEAQ.

This chain uses TRBV5-1 with TRBJ1-4, with 7 nucleotides matching TRBD1. The CDR3 loop spans 16 amino acids. V was clipped by 4 bases and J by 3 bases; unmatched bases: 9. Germline values: CDR1 SGHRS, CDR2 YFSETQ. The CDR3 is CASSARQGAANEKLFF. CDR3 coding DNA: TGCGCCAGCAGCGCCAGACAGGGTGCAGCTAATGAAAAACTGTTTTTT.

The gene calls are TRBV29-1 and TRBJ2-5; perhaps TRBD1 as D (7 bases). V lost 6 bases to trimming and J lost 2 bases, with 10 bases between them. The CDR3 loop spans 12 amino acids. Germline CDR1 reads SQVTM; CDR2 reads ANQGSEA. In nucleotides, the CDR3 is TGCAGCGTCGCGGGACAGCAAGAGACCCAGTACTTC. Its protein product is CSVAGQQETQYF.

The V and J genes are TRBV19 and TRBJ2-2, with TRBD2 matching over 9 bases. The V and J ends lost 7 bases and 5 bases, in that order; junction bases with no gene match: 8. CDR3 size: 15 residues. Germline-derived CDR1 and CDR2 are LNHDA and SQIVND (reference sequence). The chain's CDR3 is CASTSISGGTGELFF. Written as DNA, the CDR3 is TGTGCCAGTACCAGCATTAGCGGGGGTACCGGGGAGCTGTTTTTT.

The chain combines TRBV10-3 with TRBJ2-3; 7 nucleotides match TRBD1. The CDR3 runs to 14 residues. With 2 bases clipped from V and 1 base from J, the junction kept 0 bases outside the gene matches. The germline gives CDR1 ENHRY, CDR2 SYGVKD. As DNA, the CDR3 is TGTGCCATCAGTGAGGGACAGGGCACAGATACGCAGTATTTT. Protein sequence: CAISEGQGTDTQYF.

The genes are TRBV5-1 and TRBJ2-5, with 7 bases that match TRBD1. V was pared by 7 bases and J by 5 bases, with 8 bases of the junction left unmatched. Germline CDR1 SGHRS, CDR2 YFSETQ. CDR3 length equals 13 residues. The CDR3 nucleotides read TGCGCCAGCCACAGGGGTGAGGGGGAGACCCAGTACTTC. This gives the protein CASHRGEGETQYF. The variable domain in full, with the rest retrieved from reference TRBV5-1 and TRBJ2-5, is KAGVTQTPRYLIKTRGQQVTLSCSPISGHRSVSWYQQTPGQGLQFLFEYFSETQRNKGNFPGRFSGRQFSNSRSEMNVSTLELGDSALYLCASHRGEGETQYFGPGTRLLVL.

The chain couples TRBV4-1 to TRBJ2-1; 12 positions agree with TRBD2. Trimming removed 0 bases from V and 6 bases from J; junction bases left unmatched: 3. In germline, CDR1 is MGHRA, CDR2 YSYEKL. This CDR3 contains 16 residues. The CDR3 DNA reads as TGCGCCAGCAGCCAAGACCCGGGACTAGCGGGCAATGAGCAGTTCTTC. Its protein is CASSQDPGLAGNEQFF.

The chain couples TRBV30 to TRBJ2-1; 8 nucleotides match TRBD1. V lost 0 bases and J lost 7; bases outside the gene matches: 2. Germline V gene lookup returns CDR1 GTSNPN and CDR2 SVGIG (reference sequence). The CDR3 is made up of 13 amino acids. CDR3 in amino acids: CAWSVDRGNEQFF. The CDR3, as DNA: TGTGCCTGGAGTGTCGACAGGGGAAATGAGCAGTTCTTC. Combining the CDR3 with reference TRBV30 and TRBJ2-1 gives the whole variable domain SQTIHQWPATLVQPVGSPLSLECTVEGTSNPNLYWYRQAAGRGLQLLFYSVGIGQISSEVPQNLSASRPQDRQFILSSKKLLLSDSGFYLCAWSVDRGNEQFFGPGTRLTVL.

This chain links TRBV9 with TRBJ2-2; tentative D call: TRBD1 (6 bases). Germline lookup yields CDR1 SGDLS and CDR2 YYNGEE. This CDR3 is 17 amino acids long. The germline V and J ends were trimmed by 5 bases and 0 bases, with 17 bases remaining between them. The CDR3 here is CASSHAPGTTNTGELFF. The CDR3 DNA sequence: TGTGCCAGCAGTCACGCCCCCGGGACAACGAACACCGGGGAGCTGTTTTTT.

J is TRBJ2-1 and V is TRBV7-8; TRBD1 agrees at 7 bases. CDR3 length: 17 amino acids. V dropped 2 bases and J dropped 0; count of bases not matched to a gene: 7. Germline CDR1 SGHVS, CDR2 FQNEAQ. The CDR3 sequence is CASSLRGPESSYNEQFF. As DNA, the CDR3 is TGTGCCAGCAGCTTAAGGGGGCCGGAAAGCTCCTACAATGAGCAGTTCTTC. Using reference TRBV7-8 and TRBJ2-1 for the parts outside the CDR3, the full variable domain is GAGVSQSPRYKVAKRGQDVALRCDPISGHVSLFWYQQALGQGPEFLTYFQNEAQLDKSGLPSDRFFAERPEGSVSTLKIQRTQQEDSAVYLCASSLRGPESSYNEQFFGPGTRLTVL.

V and J are TRBV4-1 and TRBJ1-5; D not resolved. CDR3 length: 15 residues. The ends were cut back, 1 base at V and 4 bases at J, with 11 bases in the middle. Germline V CDR1 and CDR2: MGHRA, YSYEKL. The DNA of the CDR3 is TGCGCCAGCAGCCAAGTGGCCCTCACAAATCAGCCCCAGCATTTT. This sequence encodes CASSQVALTNQPQHF.

To note about this clone: Additional DNA sequences in this sample encode the identical CDR3. This chain joins TRBV2 and TRBJ1-5; a possible D gene is TRBD1 (6 bases). CDR3 length: 14 residues. Trimming took 4 bases from V and 1 from J, leaving 8 bases between them. Germline-derived CDR1 and CDR2 are SNHLY and FYNNEI. CDR3 protein: CASSVQGSNQPQHF. CDR3 DNA: TGTGCCAGCAGTGTCCAGGGGAGCAATCAGCCCCAGCATTTT.

The gene calls are TRBV6-5 and TRBJ2-3, with 9 bases identical to TRBD2. The V segment lost 1 base and the J segment 4 bases; nucleotides outside the gene matches: 6. The CDR3 is 16 amino acids. Germline CDR1 reads MNHEY; CDR2 reads SVGAGI. CDR3 loop: CASSYLGSGGPDTQYF. The CDR3, as DNA: TGTGCCAGCAGTTACTTGGGTAGCGGGGGCCCAGATACGCAGTATTTT.

In the case of this clone: Other DNA sequences in the same sample also yield this CDR3. The CDR3 here is CASSVGAGGDTGELFF. CDR3 DNA: TGTGCCAGCAGCGTAGGGGCGGGAGGGGACACCGGGGAGCTGTTTTTT. The chain recombines TRBV9 with TRBJ2-2; 9 nucleotides match TRBD2. The germline V gene has CDR1 SGDLS and CDR2 YYNGEE. After removal of 0 bases from V and 3 bases from J, the junction contained 3 bases not matched to a gene. This CDR3 spans 16 amino acids.

This sequence joins TRBV18 and TRBJ2-7, with 9 bases that match TRBD2. Germline V gives CDR1 KGHSH, CDR2 LQKENI. V shed 3 bases, J shed 4 bases, and the junction held 4 bases outside the gene matches. This CDR3 has 14 amino acids. CDR3 loop: CASSPTRGGYEQYF. The CDR3 DNA follows: TGTGCCAGCTCACCGACGCGGGGGGGTTACGAGCAGTACTTC.

V is TRBV5-6 and J is TRBJ1-4; D is ambiguous. The CDR3 loop spans 17 amino acids. With 2 bases removed from V and 8 bases from J, the gap between germline ends came to 22 bases. Germline V gives CDR1 SGHDT, CDR2 YYEEEE. In nucleotides, the CDR3 is TGTGCCAGCAGCTTTGGGAAAACCGGGATAAATAGGGAAAAACTGTTTTTT. Amino acid sequence: CASSFGKTGINREKLFF. The full variable domain, rest sourced from reference TRBV5-6 and TRBJ1-4, is DAGVTQSPTHLIKTRGQQVTLRCSPKSGHDTVSWYQQALGQGPQFIFQYYEEEERQRGNFPDRFSGHQFPNYSSELNVNALLLGDSALYLCASSFGKTGINREKLFFGSGTQLSVL.

This chain links TRBV6-5 with TRBJ2-3; weak D call: TRBD1 (5 bases). The germline gives CDR1 MNHEY, CDR2 SVGAGI. This CDR3 spans 15 amino acids. The V gene lost 5 bases and the J gene lost 0 bases, with 12 bases spanning the gap. This chain's CDR3 is CASSRGWKSTDTQYF. CDR3 bases: TGTGCCAGCAGTAGGGGCTGGAAAAGCACAGATACGCAGTATTTT.

The chain carries TRBV10-2 and TRBJ2-2, with 10 positions matching TRBD2. This CDR3 comprises 14 residues. CDR1 is WSHSY and CDR2 is SAAADI in the germline V gene. Losses at the gene ends were 11 bases for V and 0 bases for J; bases not matched to a gene: 3. The CDR3 reads CAALAGANTGELFF. CDR3 sequence (DNA): TGCGCCGCTCTAGCGGGGGCGAACACCGGGGAGCTGTTTTTT.

This clone was seen more than once but under ten times. This chain connects TRBV6-5 to TRBJ1-2; no reliable D call. This CDR3 comprises 14 residues. Germline V lookup: CDR1 MNHEY, CDR2 SVGAGI. V dropped 2 bases and J dropped 6 bases, with 13 bases sitting between them. CDR3 sequence reads: CASSYGRLNDGYTF. The CDR3 DNA is TGTGCCAGCAGTTACGGCAGGCTAAACGATGGCTACACCTTC.